This is a list of T cell receptor beta chains from one sample in a study of T cell changes during pregnancy in multiple sclerosis. Some clones are missing from TCRdb's copy, which holds only in-frame ones; the method was immunoSEQ multiplex PCR. The table lists about 100,000 clones, about 90% of them singletons. Source: peripheral blood, taken after pregnancy. All receptors come from a female donor with multiple sclerosis, enrolled in a pregnancy study. The CDR3 runs from the conserved cysteine through the conserved F or W. Fields, in order: D gene, clone size, V gene, J gene, CDR3 protein, CDR3 DNA. A D gene is named only where the DNA matches it firmly. For some rows the clone size is stated as once, few or many, or as a class when expanded; others skip it.

>NA|NA|TRBV28|TRBJ1-1
CASSHSPNTEAFF
TGTGCCAGCAGTCACTCCCCGAACACTGAAGCTTTCTTT
>NA|NA|TRBV7-2|TRBJ1-1
CASSLSTQGSTEAFF
TGTGCCAGCAGCTTATCCACCCAGGGTTCCACTGAAGCTTTCTTT
>NA|NA|TRBV28|TRBJ1-2
CASRPTGSGGYTF
TGTGCCAGCAGACCTACAGGGAGCGGTGGCTACACCTTC
>TRBD2|NA|TRBV19|TRBJ2-1
CASSITSGGPLNEQFF
TGTGCCAGTAGTATAACTAGCGGGGGCCCTCTCAATGAGCAGTTCTTC
>TRBD2|NA|TRBV30|TRBJ2-1
CAWRLLAGKFF
TGTGCCTGGAGGCTCCTAGCGGGGAAGTTCTTC
>NA|NA|TRBV11-3|TRBJ2-3
CASSLGRGGRADTQYF
TGTGCCAGCAGCTTAGGAAGGGGGGGCCGGGCAGATACGCAGTATTTT
>TRBD1|once|TRBV7-2|TRBJ2-3
CASSYSGGGHPDTQYF
TGTGCCAGCAGCTACTCAGGGGGCGGCCATCCAGATACGCAGTATTTT
>NA|NA|TRBV7-9|TRBJ1-6
CASSSGQLSNSPLHF
TGTGCCAGCAGCTCTGGACAGCTCAGTAATTCACCCCTCCACTTT
>NA|NA|TRBV7-2|TRBJ1-3
CASSYSGNSGNTIYF
TGTGCCAGCAGTTATTCCGGGAACTCTGGAAACACCATATATTTT
>NA|NA|TRBV19|TRBJ1-1
CASKIVEYGATEAFF
TGTGCCAGTAAAATTGTAGAATATGGGGCCACTGAAGCTTTCTTT
>TRBD2|NA|TRBV29-1|TRBJ2-1
CSAGTGGLPLEQFF
TGCAGCGCTGGGACGGGGGGGCTCCCTCTGGAGCAGTTCTTC
>TRBD2|NA|TRBV5-1|TRBJ2-3
CASKFGTSGKDTQYF
TGCGCCAGCAAATTCGGGACTAGCGGGAAAGATACGCAGTATTTT
>TRBD1|NA|TRBV9|TRBJ2-7
CASSVGTGASYEQYF
TGTGCCAGCAGCGTCGGGACAGGGGCCTCCTACGAGCAGTACTTC
>TRBD2|once|TRBV9|TRBJ2-3
CASSAPTSGESDTQYF
TGTGCCAGCAGCGCACCGACTAGCGGGGAATCAGATACGCAGTATTTT
>NA|NA|TRBV9|TRBJ2-1
CASSGGRLSSYNEQFF
TGTGCCAGCAGCGGGGGGCGCCTGAGCTCCTACAATGAGCAGTTCTTC
>NA|NA|TRBV19|TRBJ1-6
CASRTQASKTPLHF
TGTGCCAGTAGAACACAGGCCTCGAAAACACCCCTCCACTTT
>NA|NA|TRBV4-3|TRBJ2-6
CASSHPAGSGVNVLTF
TGCGCCAGCAGCCATCCGGCGGGGTCTGGGGTCAACGTCCTGACTTTC
>TRBD1|once|TRBV27|TRBJ2-2
CASSLSPGTGLRELFF
TGTGCCAGCAGTTTGTCCCCCGGGACAGGGTTGCGGGAGCTGTTTTTT
>NA|NA|TRBV5-1|TRBJ2-5
CASSRRPGVETQYF
TGCGCCAGCAGCCGGAGGCCAGGGGTGGAGACCCAGTACTTC
>NA|NA|TRBV6-5|TRBJ2-1
CASSGTSLGQFF
TGTGCCAGCAGTGGTACTAGTCTTGGGCAGTTCTTC
>NA|NA|TRBV5-6|TRBJ1-2
CASSGPGSGYGYTF
TGTGCCAGCAGCGGACCCGGGTCGGGGTATGGCTACACCTTC
>NA|NA|TRBV19|TRBJ1-5
CASSTHLQGSNQPQHF
TGTGCCAGTAGTACGCACCTTCAGGGTTCCAATCAGCCCCAGCATTTT
>TRBD2|NA|TRBV2|TRBJ2-7
CASSESGGAYEQYF
TGTGCCAGCAGTGAAAGCGGGGGGGCCTACGAGCAGTACTTC
>NA|NA|TRBV9|TRBJ2-2
CASSVVKRGGDTGELFF
TGTGCCAGCAGCGTAGTGAAGAGGGGGGGTGACACCGGGGAGCTGTTTTTT
>TRBD1|NA|TRBV28|TRBJ2-5
CASSTSGTGGVETQYF
TGTGCCAGCAGCACCTCCGGGACAGGGGGAGTAGAGACCCAGTACTTC
>NA|NA|TRBV2|TRBJ1-2
CASSEGRALGGYTF
TGTGCCAGCAGTGAAGGCAGGGCCCTTGGAGGCTACACCTTC
>NA|NA|TRBV25-1|TRBJ1-1
CASSVSTARNTEAFF
TGTGCCAGCAGTGTCTCGACAGCCAGGAACACTGAAGCTTTCTTT
>TRBD2|NA|TRBV5-1|TRBJ2-2
CASSLGLAGGPTGELFF
TGCGCCAGCAGCTTGGGCCTAGCGGGAGGGCCAACCGGGGAGCTGTTTTTT
>TRBD1|NA|TRBV18|TRBJ2-7
CASSPRLGQSYEQYF
TGTGCCAGCTCACCACGTCTGGGACAGTCCTACGAGCAGTACTTC
>TRBD1|NA|TRBV12-5|TRBJ1-2
CASARTGSGYTF
TGTGCTAGTGCCCGGACAGGGAGCGGCTACACCTTC
>TRBD1|NA|TRBV7-6|TRBJ2-4
CASSPQGASLYF
TGTGCCAGCAGCCCCCAGGGGGCCTCTCTGTACTTC
>TRBD1|NA|TRBV30|TRBJ1-2
CAWNGQGWGGYTF
TGTGCCTGGAACGGACAGGGATGGGGGGGCTACACCTTC
>NA|NA|TRBV7-9|TRBJ2-1
CASSQERVGDEQFF
TGTGCCAGCAGCCAAGAGCGGGTGGGGGATGAGCAGTTCTTC
>NA|once|TRBV5-1|TRBJ2-5
CASSGQIEETQYF
TGCGCCAGCAGTGGACAGATAGAAGAGACCCAGTACTTC
>TRBD1|NA|TRBV10-3|TRBJ2-7
CAIRRDREDREQYF
TGTGCCATCAGGAGGGACAGGGAGGATCGCGAGCAGTACTTC
>TRBD2|NA|TRBV9|TRBJ2-2
CASSVELAWNTGELFF
TGTGCCAGCAGCGTAGAACTAGCGTGGAACACCGGGGAGCTGTTTTTT
>TRBD1|NA|TRBV5-1|TRBJ1-1
CASSLGLGTVNTEAFF
TGCGCCAGCAGCTTGGGGTTGGGGACAGTAAACACTGAAGCTTTCTTT
>TRBD2|once|TRBV9|TRBJ2-3
CASSPRGHSGIYGDTQYF
TGTGCCAGCAGCCCGAGGGGCCATAGCGGGATTTATGGAGATACGCAGTATTTT
>TRBD2|NA|TRBV29-1|TRBJ2-1
CSAQTWASGAEYNEQFF
TGCAGCGCCCAGACGTGGGCTAGCGGGGCGGAATACAATGAGCAGTTCTTC
>NA|NA|TRBV28|TRBJ1-1
CASGTGALNTEAFF
TGTGCCAGCGGAACAGGCGCTTTGAACACTGAAGCTTTCTTT
>NA|NA|TRBV7-3|TRBJ2-3
CASSLKAGLSTDTQYF
TGTGCCAGCAGCTTAAAAGCGGGCCTAAGCACAGATACGCAGTATTTT
>NA|NA|TRBV30|TRBJ2-7
CAWSVQSGHTYEQYF
TGTGCCTGGAGTGTACAGAGCGGGCACACCTACGAGCAGTACTTC
>TRBD1|few|TRBV27|TRBJ1-1
CASTLLTRGLNTEAFF
TGTGCCAGCACCCTCTTGACGAGGGGGCTGAACACTGAAGCTTTCTTT
>TRBD1|NA|TRBV4-3|TRBJ2-3
CASSQMTGAPSDPKCF
TGCGCCAGCAGCCAAATGACAGGGGCTCCGTCGGATCCGAAATGTTTT
>NA|NA|TRBV7-6|TRBJ2-1
CASSLGVGGRNNEQFF
TGTGCCAGCAGCTTAGGGGTGGGGGGGCGCAACAATGAGCAGTTCTTC
>NA|NA|TRBV19|TRBJ1-2
CASSIDNSYGYTF
TGTGCCAGTAGTATAGATAACTCCTATGGCTACACCTTC
>NA|NA|TRBV27|TRBJ1-2
CASSFAGGGYTF
TGTGCCAGCAGTTTTGCCGGGGGTGGCTACACCTTC
>NA|NA|TRBV11-3|TRBJ2-1
CASSYGGDLFF
TGTGCCAGCAGCTACGGGGGAGATTTGTTCTTC
>NA|NA|TRBV5-1|TRBJ2-1
CASSLGQTYNEQFF
TGCGCCAGCAGCTTGGGACAGACTTACAATGAGCAGTTCTTC
>TRBD1|once|TRBV7-9|TRBJ1-1
CASSLGQGRYTEAFF
TGTGCCAGCAGCTTGGGACAGGGGCGGTACACTGAAGCTTTCTTT
>TRBD1|NA|TRBV7-9|TRBJ1-2
CASSLKGGGGYTF
TGTGCCAGCAGCTTAAAAGGGGGCGGCGGCTACACCTTC
>TRBD2|NA|TRBV5-4|TRBJ2-7
CASSFGPGLSDEQYF
TGTGCCAGCAGCTTTGGTCCGGGACTATCGGACGAGCAGTACTTC